This T cell receptor (beta chain) originates from a study of blood T cell repertoires in COVID-19 (TCRdb year 2020). Concerning the study at large: Samples covering the acute and convalescent phases of COVID-19 were provided by collaborators in the United States, Italy and Spain. The material from the prospective study consisted of cDNA or gDNA derived from T cells, B-cell-depleted T cells, or PBMCs. Deeply sampled blood TCRbeta repertoires from subjects exposed to, actively infected with, or recovered from COVID-19 were included in the dataset. The repertoires were released in a freely available public database meant as a resource for research on the immune response to SARS-CoV-2. The samples were drawn from two sources: the first 160 participants of the ongoing ImmuneRACE study, and 1,000 to 1,500 subjects contributed by 6 global collaborators. A de-identified subject ID, COVID-19 status, age in years and sex were almost always included in the sample metadata. Where available, HLA class I and class II types were obtained from metadata supplied by the sample provider rather than from assay-based typing.

TCRbeta CDR3 regions were amplified from genomic DNA using the immunoSEQ Assay, a bias-controlled multiplex PCR. In the authors' own workflow: Nucleated cell counts per sample were estimated from amplification of reference gene primers within the assay. To quantify the absolute abundance of each unique TCRbeta CDR3 rearrangement, sequence reads were collapsed and filtered. For each sample, productive Simpson clonality was calculated by taking the square root of Simpson's diversity index across productive rearrangements. The table was pulled from immuneACCESS by TCRdb, which kept in-frame rearrangements only. Such tables lose some clones; where checked, under half of the loss comes from unresolved V genes, and the rest has no known cause. V and J calls and clone size are copied from that table; D and trimming were computed from the DNA. This sample holds under 500,000 clones; about 89% were observed only once. The leading ten clones occupy 4% to 5.5% of the sample.

The collaborating institutions used their own protocols to collect whole blood in K2EDTA tubes. For TCRbeta analysis, collaborator samples were shipped as frozen whole blood, as isolated PBMCs, or as DNA extracted from either sample type. A word on this clone: Its antigen is currently not known. The record has no base qualities; no much larger clone is one base away. The same CDR3 arises from other DNA sequences in this sample as well.

The germline V end is reduced by 5 bases and the J end by 2 bases; junction bases left unmatched: 2. Taken from cysteine to phenylalanine, the CDR3 has 13 residues. The only DNA kept is the CDR3, 39 bases in frame from the first base. CDR1 and CDR2 (LGHDT, YNNKEL) derive from the germline V gene (reference sequence). Broad study findings and their caveats: How much clinical and demographic metadata was included differed by source and by participant, and the metadata was provided uncurated.

The chain couples TRBV3-1 (or the pseudogene TRBV3-2) to TRBJ2-7, with 8 middle bases fitting TRBD1. This TCR was sampled from a woman aged 30 to 39 with acute or convalescent COVID-19. Source material: peripheral blood. The CDR3 reads CASSDRGAYEQYF. The DNA sequence is TGTGCCAGCAGCGACAGGGGAGCCTACGAGCAGTACTTC.